The 30 T cell receptor beta chains below were found in one sample sequenced in a study of T cell repertoires in cytomegalovirus infection. Each CDR3 protein gets one entry after TCRdb re-called the reads with MiXCR. The table has some 300,000 distinct CDR3 sequences, roughly 15% seen once; the top ten hold 8.8%. Material: PBMCs. The source of these receptors is a human donor in good health (CMV status not recorded). Some clones in this sample may be carry-over from other donors' samples.

The V gene is TRBV10-3, the J gene TRBJ1-4; 9 nucleotides line up with TRBD1. Trimming at V came to 11 bases and at J to 5 bases, leaving 18 bases not matched to a gene. Per the germline V gene, CDR1 is ENHRY and CDR2 is SYGVKD. This CDR3 comprises 17 residues. The CDR3 loop reads CAVSSGTGRYENEKLFF. The CDR3 DNA is TGTGCCGTGTCGTCCGGGACAGGGAGATACGAGAATGAAAAACTGTTTTTT.

This clonotype was seen ten or more times. The chain combines TRBV7-2 with TRBJ1-2; 8 nucleotides agree with TRBD1. The CDR3 is 14 residues long. Germline V gene data show CDR1 as SGHTA and CDR2 as FQGNSA. With 4 bases clipped from V and 7 bases from J, the junction kept 8 bases outside the gene matches. The CDR3 reads CASSSETGVSGYTF. The CDR3, as DNA: TGTGCCAGCAGCTCTGAGACAGGGGTCTCTGGCTACACCTTC.

This clonotype has ten or more counts. The rearrangement joins TRBV7-3 to TRBJ2-1, with D tentatively TRBD2 (6 bases). This CDR3 has 16 amino acids. The germline V gene has CDR1 SGHTA and CDR2 FQGTGA. The V and J ends lost 5 bases and 0 bases respectively, with 14 bases between them. The CDR3 loop is CASSPGRGFSYNEQFF. The CDR3 coding sequence is TGTGCCAGCAGCCCCGGTCGGGGGTTCTCCTACAATGAGCAGTTCTTC.

In this sample, this clonotype turned up a few times. This sequence joins TRBV7-9 and TRBJ2-5; D may be TRBD2 (6 bases). The CDR3 has 16 amino acids. Germline CDR1 and CDR2: SEHNR and FQNEAQ (reference sequence). V was clipped by 2 bases and J by 3 bases, with 16 bases between them. The CDR3 reads CASSLRGTVNEETQYF. CDR3 DNA sequence: TGTGCCAGCAGCTTACGGGGGACGGTTAATGAAGAGACCCAGTACTTC.

This clonotype was seen more than once but under ten times. The V call is TRBV27, the J call TRBJ2-1, with 9 bases aligning to TRBD1. Germline values: CDR1 MNHEY, CDR2 SMNVEV (reference sequence). CDR3 length: 16 amino acids. V was clipped by 8 bases and J by 9 bases; unmatched bases: 17. CDR3 amino acids: CASGGTGLSWSIEQFF. CDR3 nucleotide sequence: TGTGCCAGCGGGGGGACAGGGTTATCTTGGTCCATTGAGCAGTTCTTC.

This clonotype was recorded many times. The chain employs TRBV7-2 and TRBJ1-1; D might be TRBD1 (5 bases). V lost 5 bases to trimming and J lost 1 base, with 11 bases between them. The CDR3 has 14 amino acids. Germline V lookup: CDR1 SGHTA, CDR2 FQGNSA. The CDR3 protein is CASSLGASNTEAFF. CDR3 bases: TGTGCCAGCAGCCTCGGGGCCTCGAACACTGAAGCTTTCTTT.

The V gene is TRBV6-2 or TRBV6-3, the J gene TRBJ1-4; weak D call: TRBD1 (5 bases). CDR1 is MNHEY, CDR2 SVGEGT, per germline. The CDR3 contains 14 residues. V was shortened by 7 bases and J by 8 bases, with 17 bases between the two germline ends. For the CDR3, the DNA is TGTGCCAGCACGGGGCGCGGGATTTACGAAAAACTGTTTTTT. It yields the protein CASTGRGIYEKLFF.

This clonotype was detected a few times. The rearrangement uses TRBV12-3 or TRBV12-4 and TRBJ2-3; maybe TRBD2 (7 bases). V lost 7 bases and J lost 1, with 15 bases in between. This CDR3 contains 15 residues. CDR3 nucleotides: TGTGCCAGCACCCTAGGGGGGGTCGGCACAGATACGCAGTATTTT. Translation: CASTLGGVGTDTQYF.

This chain links TRBV28 with TRBJ2-1; D possibly matches TRBD1 or TRBD2 (5 bases each). The germline CDR1 and CDR2 sequences are MDHEN and SYDVKM. The CDR3 covers 15 residues. V lost 4 bases and J lost 1, with 11 bases in between. The CDR3 bases are TGTGCCAGCAGTTCCCGGGACGTTTCCTACAATGAGCAGTTCTTC. Protein sequence: CASSSRDVSYNEQFF.

This clonotype was seen only a few times. This sequence joins TRBV5-1 and TRBJ2-2; 13 bases are shared with TRBD2. The CDR3 spans 18 residues. J lost 1 base, V lost 4 bases, and 7 bases had no gene match. Germline V gene sequence: CDR1 SGHRS, CDR2 YFSETQ. The CDR3 is CASSPARLAGGNTGELFF. The CDR3 nucleotides are TGCGCCAGCAGCCCCGCCCGACTAGCGGGGGGGAACACCGGGGAGCTGTTTTTT.

This clonotype showed up just a few times. The chain uses TRBV6-2 or TRBV6-3 and TRBJ2-1, with D uncertain. The CDR3 extends over 15 amino acids. V was trimmed by 2 bases and J by 5 bases, leaving 13 bases between them. In germline, CDR1 is MNHEY, CDR2 SVGEGT. CDR3 sequence: CASSYRLSRNNEQFF. CDR3 nucleotide sequence: TGTGCCAGCAGTTACAGACTCTCCAGAAACAATGAGCAGTTCTTC.

This clonotype was seen many times. This chain links TRBV7-2 with TRBJ2-3; the D gene is possibly TRBD1 (5 bases). The CDR3 spans 14 residues. From germline, CDR1 is SGHTA and CDR2 FQGNSA. The V and J ends lost 2 bases and 4 bases respectively, with 10 bases between them. This CDR3 reads CASSLRRVADTQYF. CDR3 in DNA: TGTGCCAGCAGCTTACGCAGGGTGGCAGATACGCAGTATTTT.

This clonotype has at least ten counts. An end of the junction does not agree with germline; a read error may underlie this. This chain joins TRBV5-6 and TRBJ1-5; TRBD1 aligns across 8 bases. The CDR3 contains 15 residues. Looked up from germline, CDR1 is SGHDT and CDR2 is YYEEEE. The CDR3 reads CASSFTGTGNRPQHF. The CDR3 DNA follows: TGTGCCAGCAGCTTTACCGGGACAGGTAATCGGCCCCAGCATTTT.

This clonotype was found a few times. The rearrangement joins TRBV20-1 to TRBJ2-7; possible D gene TRBD2, 5 bases. Germline V CDR1 and CDR2: DFQATT, SNEGSKA (reference sequence). This CDR3 has 13 amino acids. V lost 1 base and J lost 4, with 11 bases in between. CDR3 in DNA: TGCAGTGCTAGAGGGGGAGCGGATTACGAGCAGTACTTC. The encoded protein is CSARGGADYEQYF.

The chain is built from TRBV11-3 and TRBJ2-1; TRBD1 matches 7 bases. Germline CDR1 and CDR2: SGHNT and YENEEA. This CDR3 is 13 amino acids long. V was clipped by 4 bases and J by 5 bases; unmatched bases: 2. This CDR3 is CASSYGTDNEQFF. DNA of the CDR3: TGTGCCAGCAGCTACGGGACAGACAATGAGCAGTTCTTC.

The chain is built from TRBV18 and TRBJ2-3, with no clear D. Trimming pared 1 base from V and 2 bases from J, leaving 7 bases between. Looked up from germline, CDR1 is KGHSH and CDR2 is LQKENI. The CDR3 is made up of 14 amino acids. The CDR3 region has the DNA TGTGCCAGCTCACCACGAACTAACACAGATACGCAGTATTTT. Protein: CASSPRTNTDTQYF.

This clonotype was observed at least ten times. The V and J genes are TRBV7-2 and TRBJ1-2, with no clear D. Trimming left V 1 base short and J 8 bases short, with 14 bases between. Germline V gene sequence: CDR1 SGHTA, CDR2 FQGNSA. The CDR3 covers 14 residues. This chain's CDR3 is CASSLDSDGIGYTF. The DNA of the CDR3 is TGTGCCAGCAGCTTAGACTCGGACGGGATCGGCTACACCTTC.

The rearrangement uses TRBV6-1 and TRBJ2-7; 12 nucleotides line up with TRBD1. Trimming at V came to 8 bases and at J to 6 bases, leaving 8 bases not matched to a gene. The CDR3 loop spans 14 amino acids. The germline V gene has CDR1 MNHNS and CDR2 SASEGT. CDR3 DNA sequence: TGTGCCAGCGGGGACCGGGACAGGGGGCTCGAGCAGTACTTC. Its protein is CASGDRDRGLEQYF.

The CDR3 sequence: CASSLVGDRTFSGNTIYF. The CDR3 DNA follows: TGTGCCAGCAGCCTAGTTGGGGACAGGACTTTTTCTGGAAACACCATATATTTT. The chain recombines TRBV4-2 with TRBJ1-3; 8 nucleotides agree with TRBD1. CDR1 and CDR2 from the germline V gene are LGHNA and YNFKEQ. Unmatched junction bases numbered 12, after V lost 4 bases and J lost 1 base. The CDR3 spans 18 residues.

This clonotype occurred many times. This chain connects TRBV7-2 to TRBJ2-5; the match to TRBD2 covers 7 bases. Per the germline V gene, CDR1 is SGHTA and CDR2 is FQGNSA. The junction had 7 bases not matched to a gene; V was cut back by 2 bases and J by 1 base. The CDR3 has 16 amino acids. CDR3 bases: TGTGCCAGCAGCTTAAATGGAGCGGGGTTCCAAGAGACCCAGTACTTC. This translates into CASSLNGAGFQETQYF.

This clonotype was detected only a few times. The chain combines TRBV20-1 with TRBJ2-7; 7 bases map to TRBD1. Per the germline V gene, CDR1 is DFQATT and CDR2 is SNEGSKA (reference sequence). V shed 3 bases and J 5 bases; nucleotides not matched to a gene: 13. This CDR3 has 15 residues. The CDR3 sequence: CSASPLLLTGNEQYF. The CDR3 DNA sequence: TGCAGTGCTAGTCCACTACTTTTGACAGGGAACGAGCAGTACTTC.

This clonotype has just a few counts. The rearrangement uses TRBV20-1 and TRBJ1-5; D may be TRBD1 (5 bases). The V end lost 5 bases, the J end lost 3 bases, and 14 bases lay between the germline ends. This CDR3 has 14 residues. CDR1 DFQATT and CDR2 SNEGSKA come from the germline V gene (reference sequence). The CDR3 DNA is TGCAGTGCTTCTGGCGGGGGGGTCAATCAGCCCCAGCATTTT. Amino acids: CSASGGGVNQPQHF.

The chain is built from TRBV12-3 or TRBV12-4 and TRBJ2-7; no firm D call. The V and J ends lost 6 bases and 0 bases respectively, with 9 bases between them. The CDR3 contains 13 residues. Here the CDR3 DNA reads TGTGCCAGCAGCCCCGCGAGCTCCTACGAGCAGTACTTC. Amino acids: CASSPASSYEQYF.

This clonotype was observed a handful of times. The gene calls are TRBV20-1 and TRBJ2-1; 10 bases are a match to TRBD2. The V gene end was trimmed by 6 bases and the J gene end by 4 bases; junction bases not matched to a gene: 6. This CDR3 contains 14 residues. The germline V gene encodes CDR1 DFQATT and CDR2 SNEGSKA (reference sequence). The CDR3 sequence: CSAHTSGVYNEQFF. DNA of the CDR3: TGCAGTGCCCATACTAGCGGGGTATACAATGAGCAGTTCTTC.

The chain is built from TRBV28 and TRBJ2-3; 9 positions agree with TRBD2. This CDR3 is built from 18 residues. After removal of 4 bases from V and 5 bases from J, the junction contained 16 bases not matched to a gene. Looked up from germline, CDR1 is MDHEN and CDR2 is SYDVKM. The CDR3 nucleotides are TGTGCCAGCAGTTATTTAAGATTGGCGGGAGGGGCGAAAGATACGCAGTATTTT. Translation: CASSYLRLAGGAKDTQYF.

This clonotype came up many times. The rearrangement links TRBV4-1 to TRBJ2-7; 8 bases fit TRBD2. This CDR3 has 12 amino acids. CDR1 and CDR2 (germline): MGHRA, YSYEKL. Trimming at V came to 3 bases and at J to 7 bases, leaving 2 bases not matched to a gene. This CDR3 is CASSHVAGEQYF. The CDR3 nucleotides read TGCGCCAGCAGCCACGTAGCGGGAGAGCAGTACTTC.

This clonotype came up a few times. The chain is built from TRBV10-1 and TRBJ2-1; the match to TRBD1 covers 7 bases. The germline gives CDR1 WNHNN, CDR2 SYGVQD (reference sequence). J lost 7 bases, V lost 6 bases, and 15 bases had no gene match. There are 16 residues in the CDR3. CDR3 residues: CASRRFRDSRCNEQFF. For the CDR3, the DNA is TGCGCCAGCAGACGATTCCGGGACAGTCGATGTAATGAGCAGTTCTTC.

A few counts support this clonotype. The chain combines TRBV20-1 with TRBJ2-5; D not resolved. Germline lookup yields CDR1 DFQATT and CDR2 SNEGSKA (reference sequence). CDR3 length: 12 amino acids. DNA for the CDR3: TGCAGCGCAAGTGGGTTGAGGGAGACCCAGTACTTC. This encodes CSASGLRETQYF.

In its sample, this clonotype was seen many times. This chain links TRBV27 with TRBJ2-7, with 10 bases identical to TRBD2. After removal of 6 bases from V and 6 bases from J, the junction contained 14 bases not matched to a gene. The CDR3 spans 16 residues. The germline CDR1 and CDR2 sequences are MNHEY and SMNVEV (reference sequence). The CDR3 here is CASSRFAGTSAPEQYF. The CDR3 region has the DNA TGTGCCAGCAGCCGCTTTGCGGGGACTAGCGCTCCCGAGCAGTACTTC.

This clonotype was recorded many times. The J gene is TRBJ2-1, the V gene TRBV4-2; D perhaps matches TRBD2 (5 bases). The CDR3 sequence is 16 residues long. The V gene's germline CDR1 is LGHNA and CDR2 YNFKEQ. V dropped 1 base and J dropped 4 bases, with 14 bases sitting between them. The CDR3: CASSQGSDSPYNEQFF. Written as DNA, the CDR3 is TGTGCCAGCAGCCAAGGCTCGGACTCCCCTTACAATGAGCAGTTCTTC.